These 15 T cell receptor beta chains were all obtained from the same sample, sequenced in a study of low-dose radiotherapy and immunotherapy resistance in tumors. cDNA synthesis used a TRAV/TRBV-specific primer set for both chains. Using a constant-region primer together with a V-primer adapter, TCRs were subjected to 20 PCR cycles of amplification. TCRdb analysed the reads with MiXCR anew, one entry per CDR3 protein. The table has around 11,000 distinct CDR3 sequences, roughly two thirds seen once; the top ten hold approximately 12%. The receptors were gathered from a human donor with advanced metastatic prostate, ovarian, gallbladder or colorectal cancer (not recorded which). This table probably holds off-target reads from a library built for another chain.

The V call is TRBV11-3, the J call TRBJ2-1, with 10 bases lining up with TRBD2. Per the germline V gene, CDR1 is SGHNT and CDR2 is YENEEA. Trimming took 1 base from V and 9 from J; bases not matched to a gene: 9. This CDR3 is 16 amino acids long. CDR3 coding DNA: TGTGCCAGCAGCTTAGGAGGGGATAGCGGGGGGCTTGAGCAGTTCTTC. Its protein is CASSLGGDSGGLEQFF.

The chain combines TRBV9 with TRBJ1-2; the D gene is possibly TRBD1 (6 bases). V was pared by 3 bases and J by 3 bases, with 21 bases between. CDR3 length: 17 amino acids. CDR1 is SGDLS, CDR2 YYNGEE, per germline. CDR3 nucleotide sequence: TGTGCCAGCAGCGAGTCGGACTACAGAGGGGGTTACTATGGCTACACCTTC. Protein: CASSESDYRGGYYGYTF.

The genes are TRBV18 and TRBJ2-3; D gene unclear. V was trimmed by 2 bases and J by 6 bases, leaving 3 bases between them. The CDR3 totals 11 residues. CDR1 is KGHSH and CDR2 is LQKENI in the germline V gene. The CDR3 here is CASSPSDTQYF. The CDR3 region has the DNA TGTGCCAGCTCACCAAGTGATACGCAGTATTTT.

The CDR3 protein is CASTLGGVQETQYF. The CDR3, as DNA: TGTGCCAGCACCCTTGGGGGGGTTCAAGAGACCCAGTACTTC. The V gene is TRBV28, the J gene TRBJ2-5, with TRBD2 identical over 7 bases. With 7 bases clipped from V and 2 bases from J, the junction kept 7 bases outside the gene matches. Germline values: CDR1 MDHEN, CDR2 SYDVKM. The CDR3 consists of 14 residues.

The CDR3 sequence: CASSPGQKNTEAFF. CDR3 nucleotide sequence: TGTGCCAGCAGTCCGGGACAGAAGAACACTGAAGCTTTCTTT. The chain couples TRBV6-5 to TRBJ1-1, with 7 bases matching TRBD1. CDR1 and CDR2 from the germline V gene are MNHEY and SVGAGI. Trimming cost V 5 bases and J 1 base; bases outside gene matches: 4. The CDR3 contains 14 residues.

The V gene is TRBV6-2 or TRBV6-3, the J gene TRBJ2-1; D is possibly TRBD2 (6 bases). From germline, CDR1 is MNHEY and CDR2 SVGEGT. The CDR3 length is 11 residues. Trimming stripped 5 bases from V and 14 bases from J, with 13 bases between. The CDR3 nucleotides read TGTGCCAGCAGTGAGGGACTTTTGGAGTTCTTC. This sequence encodes CASSEGLLEFF.

V is TRBV5-4 and J is TRBJ2-2; D not resolved. This CDR3 has 12 amino acids. The ends were cut back, 5 bases at V and 4 bases at J, with 6 bases in the middle. Germline CDR1 and CDR2: SGHNT and YYREEE (reference sequence). CDR3 protein: CASSKGTGELFF. The DNA of the CDR3 is TGTGCCAGCAGTAAGGGCACCGGGGAGCTGTTTTTT.

The chain employs TRBV2 and TRBJ2-5; D gene uncertain. This CDR3 is 15 amino acids long. V dropped 6 bases and J dropped 2 bases, with 16 bases sitting between them. Germline CDR1 and CDR2: SNHLY and FYNNEI. The CDR3 region has the DNA TGTGCCAGCAGCGGCACGGCGGCAATACAAGAGACCCAGTACTTC. Translating gives CASSGTAAIQETQYF.

CDR3 nucleotides: TGTGCCAGCGGAAACAGGGGCAATAGGAACACTGAAGCTTTCTTT. It yields the protein CASGNRGNRNTEAFF. The rearrangement joins TRBV6-2 or TRBV6-3 to TRBJ1-1, with 7 bases identical to TRBD1. The trim removed 8 bases at V and 1 base at J, leaving 10 bases unmatched. CDR1 MNHEY and CDR2 SVGEGT come from the germline V gene. The CDR3 extends over 15 amino acids.

This chain links TRBV7-2 with TRBJ1-5; D possibly corresponds to TRBD1 (6 bases). There are 15 residues in the CDR3. The V end lost 0 bases, the J end lost 7 bases, and 13 bases lay between the germline ends. From germline, CDR1 is SGHTA and CDR2 FQGNSA. DNA for the CDR3: TGTGCCAGCAGCTTAGCGCTGGACAGAAACCAGCCCCAGCATTTT. This codes for CASSLALDRNQPQHF.

This clonotype appeared a single time. V is TRBV2 and J is TRBJ1-2; 7 bases agree with TRBD1. Germline assignment: CDR1 SNHLY and CDR2 FYNNEI. This CDR3 region has 11 residues. J was trimmed by 8 bases and V by 8 bases; bases with no gene match: 5. The CDR3 nucleotides read TGTGCCAGCTGCCGGGACAGCGGCTACACCTTC. It specifies CASCRDSGYTF.

V usage is TRBV28 and J usage is TRBJ2-1, with D maybe TRBD1 (5 bases). Trimming shortened V by 6 bases and J by 10 bases, and 10 bases separated the two germline ends. The CDR3 contains 11 residues. Germline V gene sequence: CDR1 MDHEN, CDR2 SYDVKM. In nucleotides, the CDR3 is TGTGCCAGCAGCAGACAGCCCGAGCAGTTCTTC. Translating it yields CASSRQPEQFF.

This clonotype was seen only once. The chain has TRBV7-9 and TRBJ2-7, with 12 positions matching TRBD1. With V trimmed by 0 bases and J by 4 bases, 7 bases remained unmatched. Germline assignment: CDR1 SEHNR and CDR2 FQNEAQ (reference sequence). The CDR3 is made up of 17 amino acids. In nucleotides, the CDR3 is TGTGCCAGCAGCTTAGCAGGCGGGACAGGGGGCGGGTACGAGCAGTACTTC. It encodes CASSLAGGTGGGYEQYF.

The CDR3 nucleotides read TGTGCCAGCACCAGACATTCCCTCCGCACAGATACGCAGTATTTT. Residues: CASTRHSLRTDTQYF. The V and J genes are TRBV6-2 or TRBV6-3 and TRBJ2-3; D is unclear. Germline V CDR1 and CDR2: MNHEY, SVGEGT. V was shortened by 7 bases and J by 1 base, with 15 bases between the two germline ends. This CDR3 has 15 amino acids.

This sequence joins TRBV2 and TRBJ2-3; 12 positions match TRBD2. The CDR3 length is 14 residues. The V and J ends lost 10 bases and 5 bases, in that order; junction bases with no gene match: 7. The V gene's germline CDR1 is SNHLY and CDR2 FYNNEI. Written as DNA, the CDR3 is TGTGCCACCGGACTAGCGGGAATCCGAGATACGCAGTATTTT. Translated: CATGLAGIRDTQYF.